What follows are 8 T cell receptor beta chains derived from one specimen sequenced in a study of fetal regulatory T cell absence and autoimmunity. The data were produced by immunoSEQ multiplex PCR, yet TCRdb's version contains in-frame clones alone and is incomplete. The data contain about 95,000 clones, around 72% of them singletons. The specimen sequenced was pancreas tissue. Receptor source: a male donor with IPEX syndrome.

J is TRBJ2-2 and V is TRBV9; D gene unclear. The CDR3 extends over 12 amino acids. The germline V gene has CDR1 SGDLS and CDR2 YYNGEE. The ends were cut back, 4 bases at V and 6 bases at J, with 7 bases in the middle. The chain's CDR3 is CASSPTAGELFF. CDR3 coding DNA: TGTGCCAGCAGCCCCACGGCCGGGGAGCTGTTTTTT.

The V and J genes are TRBV6-4 and TRBJ2-2; 10 nucleotides match TRBD1. V lost 10 bases, J lost 2 bases, and 7 bases stayed unmatched. Per the germline V gene, CDR1 is MRHNA and CDR2 is SNTAGT. There are 15 residues in the CDR3. This CDR3 is CANPTGGGNTGELFF. DNA for the CDR3: TGTGCCAACCCGACAGGGGGCGGAAACACCGGGGAGCTGTTTTTT.

In the case of this clone: At the DNA level, this CDR3 is encoded by other sequences in the same sample as well. V usage is TRBV7-2 and J usage is TRBJ2-3; D call uncertain. V lost 0 bases, J lost 5 bases, and 0 bases lay in between. CDR1 is SGHTA and CDR2 is FQGNSA in the germline V gene. The CDR3 has 11 residues. DNA for the CDR3: TGTGCCAGCAGCTTAGCAGATACGCAGTATTTT. Translated: CASSLADTQYF.

The chain combines TRBV30 with TRBJ1-2; D remains unclear. V was shortened by 4 bases and J by 4 bases, with 19 bases between the two germline ends. This CDR3 is 15 amino acids long. CDR1 is GTSNPN, CDR2 SVGIG, per germline (reference sequence). The CDR3 coding sequence is TGTGCCTGGATTACTATATCGGACGGAACCTATGGCTACACCTTC. This codes for CAWITISDGTYGYTF.

The rearrangement joins TRBV6-5 to TRBJ2-7; TRBD2 matches at 12 bases. CDR1 is MNHEY and CDR2 is SVGAGI in the germline V gene. CDR3 length equals 15 residues. V trimming: 2 bases; J trimming: 4 bases; junction bases outside the gene matches: 3. The CDR3 nucleotides are TGTGCCAGCAGTTACAGGCTAGCGGGAGGGTACGAGCAGTACTTC. It codes for CASSYRLAGGYEQYF.

This chain joins TRBV7-9 and TRBJ2-4; 8 bases align to TRBD1. V lost 3 bases to trimming and J lost 0 bases; unmatched junction nucleotides: 4. Per the germline V gene, CDR1 is SEHNR and CDR2 is FQNEAQ (reference sequence). The CDR3 is 16 amino acids. CDR3 in DNA: TGTGCCAGCAGCTTCAGGGGGCCGATAGCCAAAAACATTCAGTACTTC. It codes for CASSFRGPIAKNIQYF.

This clone was detected a few times. CDR3 in amino acids: CASSLTGGEKLFF. CDR3 DNA sequence: TGTGCCAGCAGCTTAACAGGGGGCGAAAAACTGTTTTTT. The chain joins TRBV7-2 to TRBJ1-4; 9 nucleotides line up with TRBD1. V lost 2 bases to trimming and J lost 8 bases; unmatched junction nucleotides: 0. CDR3 length: 13 residues. Germline V gives CDR1 SGHTA, CDR2 FQGNSA. Using reference TRBV7-2 and TRBJ1-4 for the parts outside the CDR3, the full variable domain is GAGVSQSPSNKVTEKGKDVELRCDPISGHTALYWYRQSLGQGLEFLIYFQGNSAPDKSGLPSDRFSAERTGGSVSTLTIQRTQQEDSAVYLCASSLTGGEKLFFGSGTQLSVL.

J is TRBJ1-5 and V is TRBV11-2; 10 bases fit TRBD1. The germline CDR1 and CDR2 sequences are SGHAT and FQNNGV. With 3 bases clipped from V and 3 bases from J, the junction kept 8 bases outside the gene matches. The CDR3 is 17 amino acids. Here the CDR3 reads CASSFPHGTGDNQPQHF. The CDR3 bases are TGTGCCAGCAGCTTCCCCCACGGGACAGGGGACAATCAGCCCCAGCATTTT.